The 10 T cell receptor beta chains below come from one sample, sequenced in a study of blood T cells in healthy people across ages. A second roughly 7 to 11 cycle PCR used barcoded and J-beta primers. In TCRdb, the 5' RACE reads were re-called with MiXCR into one record per CDR3 protein. The profile shows some 790,000 distinct CDR3 sequences, roughly 26% of them singletons. Sequencing was performed on blood. The origin of the receptors is a woman older than 75 in good health.

This clonotype was counted many times. The V gene is TRBV7-9, the J gene TRBJ1-2, with TRBD1 matching over 8 bases. From germline, CDR1 is SEHNR and CDR2 FQNEAQ (reference sequence). The CDR3 covers 13 residues. Trimming at V came to 5 bases and at J to 2 bases, leaving 1 base not matched to a gene. CDR3 in amino acids: CASSAGGNYGYTF. Written as DNA, the CDR3 is TGTGCCAGCAGCGCAGGGGGCAACTATGGCTACACCTTC.

This rearrangement joins TRBV9 to TRBJ1-1, with 9 bases identical to TRBD1. The CDR3 length is 16 residues. The germline V gene encodes CDR1 SGDLS and CDR2 YYNGEE. The V gene end was trimmed by 0 bases and the J gene end by 0 bases; junction bases not matched to a gene: 3. In nucleotides, the CDR3 is TGTGCCAGCAGCGTAGTGGGACAGGGCATGAACACTGAAGCTTTCTTT. It encodes CASSVVGQGMNTEAFF.

Turning to this clonotype: This may stem from a read error, because a much larger clone lies one nucleotide away. V gene TRBV20-1 combines with J gene TRBJ2-4; 8 bases match TRBD1. Germline V gene sequence: CDR1 DFQATT, CDR2 SNEGSKA (reference sequence). The CDR3 sequence is 16 residues long. The CDR3 protein is CNASKGQGAPQNIQYF. CDR3 DNA: TGCAATGCCTCAAAGGGGCAGGGGGCCCCCCAAAACATTCAGTACTTC.

This clonotype was counted a few times. The chain employs TRBV11-2 and TRBJ2-2; TRBD1 is a possible D gene (5 bases). Germline CDR1 SGHAT, CDR2 FQNNGV. The CDR3 has 15 residues. V was shortened by 3 bases and J by 4 bases, with 12 bases between the two germline ends. For the CDR3, the DNA is TGTGCCAGCAGCTTGCGTGTAAGGGGCACCGGGGAGCTGTTTTTT. It translates to CASSLRVRGTGELFF. Full variable domain (missing parts from reference TRBV11-2 and TRBJ2-2): EAGVAQSPRYKIIEKRQSVAFWCNPISGHATLYWYQQILGQGPKLLIQFQNNGVVDDSQLPKDRFSAERLKGVDSTLKIQPAKLEDSAVYLCASSLRVRGTGELFFGEGSRLTVL.

This clonotype was seen only a few times. The chain is built from TRBV6-2 or TRBV6-3 and TRBJ2-2, with a possible D match to TRBD2 (6 bases). The CDR3 contains 12 residues. CDR1 MNHEY and CDR2 SVGEGT come from the germline V gene. CDR3 DNA: TGTCTGACGTACGGGGGAACCGGGGAGCTGTTTTTT. This gives the protein CLTYGGTGELFF.

This clonotype was picked up many times. The chain has TRBV4-3 and TRBJ1-5, with 12 nucleotides matching TRBD1. This CDR3 has 23 amino acids. The V gene's germline CDR1 is LGHNA and CDR2 YSLEER. V gave up 0 bases and J gave up 0 bases; unmatched junction bases: 18. The CDR3 reads CASSQDSIPRPGQGAYSNQPQHF. The CDR3 region has the DNA TGCGCCAGCAGCCAAGACTCCATACCGAGGCCGGGACAGGGGGCGTATAGCAATCAGCCCCAGCATTTT.

The CDR3 protein is CASSYSIEYTEAFF. The CDR3 coding sequence is TGTGCCAGCAGTTACTCAATCGAATACACTGAAGCTTTCTTT. V and J are TRBV6-2 or TRBV6-3 and TRBJ1-1; D gene uncertain. CDR1 MNHEY and CDR2 SVGEGT come from the germline V gene. Trimming stripped 0 bases from V and 3 bases from J, with 8 bases between. CDR3 length: 14 amino acids.

This clonotype has only a few counts. At one boundary the junction diverges from the germline segment, which might be a read error. This chain connects TRBV12-3 or TRBV12-4 to TRBJ2-3; D remains unclear. The CDR3 has 15 residues. The CDR3 region has the DNA TGTGCCAGCAGTTTCGGCAGACTGAGCACAGATGCGCAGTATTTT. Translation: CASSFGRLSTDAQYF.

A note on this clonotype: A much larger clone sits a single nucleotide away, making a read error possible. V and J are TRBV25-1 and TRBJ2-4, with 7 bases matching TRBD2. The CDR3 sequence is 15 residues long. Looked up from germline, CDR1 is MGHDK and CDR2 is SYGVNS. J lost 9 bases, V lost 3 bases, and 11 bases had no gene match. The CDR3 nucleotides are TGTGCCAGCAGTGACCTCCGGGACGGCGGGAGCATTCAGTACTTC. Translated, it gives CASSDLRDGGSIQYF.

This chain connects TRBV18 to TRBJ1-4; D unresolved. From germline, CDR1 is KGHSH and CDR2 LQKENI. The germline V and J ends were trimmed by 1 base and 4 bases, with 10 bases remaining between them. The CDR3 sequence is 15 residues long. The CDR3 DNA reads as TGTGCCAGCTCACCACGGCCAGTGAGTAATGAAAAACTGTTTTTT. The encoded protein is CASSPRPVSNEKLFF. The variable domain in full, completed from reference TRBV18 and TRBJ1-4, reads NAGVMQNPRHLVRRRGQEARLRCSPMKGHSHVYWYRQLPEEGLKFMVYLQKENIIDESGMPKERFSAEFPKEGPSILRIQQVVRGDSAAYFCASSPRPVSNEKLFFGSGTQLSVL.